This T cell receptor beta chain was observed in a study of immune characterization of retroperitoneal liposarcoma. V lost 0 bases and J 6 bases, leaving 9 bases between the germline ends. The CDR3 is 13 residues long. The germline V gene encodes CDR1 SGHVS and CDR2 FNYEAQ. TCRdb itself ran the PCR reads through MiXCR, one entry per CDR3 protein. The sample has some 9,300 distinct CDR3 sequences, around 35% seen once. Material for sequencing was tumor tissue. V gene TRBV7-6 combines with J gene TRBJ2-7; TRBD2 is a possible D gene (5 bases). This receptor was obtained from a male donor with retroperitoneal liposarcoma. This chain's CDR3 is CASSLASRGEQYF. The DNA of the CDR3 is TGTGCCAGCAGCTTAGCTTCCCGGGGCGAGCAGTACTTC.